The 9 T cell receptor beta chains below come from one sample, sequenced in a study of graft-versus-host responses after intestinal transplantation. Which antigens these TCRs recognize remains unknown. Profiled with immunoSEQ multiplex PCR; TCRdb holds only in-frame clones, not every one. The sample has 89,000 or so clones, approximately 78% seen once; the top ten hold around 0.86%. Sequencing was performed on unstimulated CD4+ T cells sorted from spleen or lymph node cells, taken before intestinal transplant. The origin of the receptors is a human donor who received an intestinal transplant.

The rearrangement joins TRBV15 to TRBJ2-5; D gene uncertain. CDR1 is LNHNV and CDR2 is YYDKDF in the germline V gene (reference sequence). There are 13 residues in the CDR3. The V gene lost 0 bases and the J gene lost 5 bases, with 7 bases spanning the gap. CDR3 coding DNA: TGTGCCACCAGCAGAGATGTCCCGGAGACCCAGTACTTC. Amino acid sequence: CATSRDVPETQYF.

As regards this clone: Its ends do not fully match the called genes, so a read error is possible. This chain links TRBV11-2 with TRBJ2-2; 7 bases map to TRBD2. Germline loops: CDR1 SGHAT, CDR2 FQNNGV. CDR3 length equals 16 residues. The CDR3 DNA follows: TGTGCCAGCACCTTAAGCGGGATGGGGGGCACCGGGGAGCTGTTTTTT. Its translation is CASTLSGMGGTGELFF.

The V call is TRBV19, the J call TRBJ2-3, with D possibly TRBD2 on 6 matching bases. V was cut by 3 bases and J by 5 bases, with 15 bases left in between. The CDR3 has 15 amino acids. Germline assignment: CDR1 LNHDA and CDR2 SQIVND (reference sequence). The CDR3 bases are TGTGCCAGTAGTATGGAGGGGAATTCACAAGATACGCAGTATTTT. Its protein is CASSMEGNSQDTQYF.

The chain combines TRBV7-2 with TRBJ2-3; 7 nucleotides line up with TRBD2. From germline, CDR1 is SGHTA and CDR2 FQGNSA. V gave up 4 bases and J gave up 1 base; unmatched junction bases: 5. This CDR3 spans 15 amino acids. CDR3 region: CASSWAAGGTDTQYF. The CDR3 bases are TGTGCCAGCAGCTGGGCGGCGGGGGGCACAGATACGCAGTATTTT.

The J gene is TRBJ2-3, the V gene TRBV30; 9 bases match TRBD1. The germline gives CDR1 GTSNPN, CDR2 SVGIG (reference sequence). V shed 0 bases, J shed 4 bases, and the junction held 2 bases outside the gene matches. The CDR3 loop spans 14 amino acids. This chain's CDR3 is CAWSVDRGADTQYF. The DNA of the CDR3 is TGTGCCTGGAGTGTGGACAGGGGCGCAGATACGCAGTATTTT.

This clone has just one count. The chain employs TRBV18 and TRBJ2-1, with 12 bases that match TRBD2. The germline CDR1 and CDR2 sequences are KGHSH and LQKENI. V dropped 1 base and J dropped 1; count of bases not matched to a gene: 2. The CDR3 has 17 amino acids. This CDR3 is CASSPRTSGRSYNEQFF. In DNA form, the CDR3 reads TGTGCCAGCTCACCACGTACTAGCGGGAGGTCCTACAATGAGCAGTTCTTC.

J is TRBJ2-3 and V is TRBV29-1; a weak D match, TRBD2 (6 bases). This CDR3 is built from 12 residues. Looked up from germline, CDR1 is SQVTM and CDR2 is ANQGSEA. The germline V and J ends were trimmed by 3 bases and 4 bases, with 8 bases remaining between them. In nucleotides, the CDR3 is TGCAGCGTTGAGTCGGGGGCAGATACGCAGTATTTT. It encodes CSVESGADTQYF.

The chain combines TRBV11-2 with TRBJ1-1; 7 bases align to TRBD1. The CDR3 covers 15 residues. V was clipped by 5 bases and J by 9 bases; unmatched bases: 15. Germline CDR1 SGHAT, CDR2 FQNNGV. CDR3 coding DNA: TGTGCCAGCAGCACGGGACAGCCCCCCAAGGTGAAAGCTTTCTTT. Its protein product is CASSTGQPPKVKAFF.

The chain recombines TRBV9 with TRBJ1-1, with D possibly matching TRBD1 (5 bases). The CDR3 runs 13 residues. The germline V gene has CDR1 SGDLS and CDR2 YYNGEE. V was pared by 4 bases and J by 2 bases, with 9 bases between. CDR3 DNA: TGTGCCAGCAGCCCCGGACAAAACACTGAAGCTTTCTTT. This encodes CASSPGQNTEAFF.